What follows are 7 T cell receptor beta chains derived from one specimen sequenced in a study of blood T cell repertoires in COVID-19. Clones were sequenced by immunoSEQ multiplex PCR, and TCRdb holds only the in-frame ones, with some missing. In the table there are roughly 230,000 clones, about 93% of which are singletons. Sequenced material: peripheral blood. Receptor source: a man aged 25-45 years with COVID-19, enrolled during active disease.

V gene TRBV2 combines with J gene TRBJ1-6, with 8 bases aligning to TRBD1. The J segment lost 10 bases and the V segment lost 6 bases, leaving 8 bases of the junction unmatched. Germline loops: CDR1 SNHLY, CDR2 FYNNEI. The CDR3 runs 14 residues. This CDR3 reads CASSSTGAGSPLHF. The CDR3 nucleotides read TGTGCCAGCAGCTCGACAGGGGCTGGGTCACCCCTCCACTTT.

V is TRBV5-1 and J is TRBJ1-5; D call uncertain. Looked up from germline, CDR1 is SGHRS and CDR2 is YFSETQ. This CDR3 region has 14 residues. V was clipped by 4 bases and J by 4 bases, with 12 bases between them. CDR3 nucleotide sequence: TGCGCCAGCAGCCCGGGAGGGCCAAATCAGCCCCAGCATTTT. Protein product: CASSPGGPNQPQHF.

The chain carries TRBV30 and TRBJ1-4, with unresolved D. The germline CDR1 and CDR2 sequences are GTSNPN and SVGIG (reference sequence). The CDR3 covers 12 residues. V lost 2 bases and J 8 bases, leaving 9 bases between the germline ends. The CDR3 DNA reads TGTGCCTGGAGTTTTCTTGAGGAAAAACTGTTTTTT. It is translated as CAWSFLEEKLFF.

The rearrangement uses TRBV7-2 and TRBJ2-7, with a tentative D call TRBD2 (6 bases). The germline V gene encodes CDR1 SGHTA and CDR2 FQGNSA. The V end was cut by 5 bases, the J end by 3 bases, with 14 bases between. CDR3 length: 14 residues. CDR3 amino acids: CASSPRTNNYEQYF. In DNA form, the CDR3 reads TGTGCCAGCAGCCCCCGGACTAACAACTACGAGCAGTACTTC.

V usage is TRBV12-5 and J usage is TRBJ1-1, with D maybe TRBD1 (5 bases). CDR3 length: 14 amino acids. Trimming took 4 bases from V and 0 from J, leaving 9 bases between them. Germline V lookup: CDR1 LGHNT, CDR2 FRNRAP. CDR3 region: CASGYGGLNTEAFF. DNA of the CDR3: TGTGCTAGTGGTTACGGGGGATTGAACACTGAAGCTTTCTTT.

The rearrangement links TRBV29-1 to TRBJ2-1, with 7 bases matching TRBD1. This CDR3 is 13 amino acids long. The germline V gene has CDR1 SQVTM and CDR2 ANQGSEA. The V gene end was trimmed by 4 bases and the J gene end by 8 bases; junction bases not matched to a gene: 8. This CDR3 is CSVVGQIIYEQFF. DNA of the CDR3: TGCAGCGTTGTGGGACAGATAATTTATGAGCAGTTCTTC.

The rearrangement joins TRBV2 to TRBJ2-7, with D possibly matching TRBD1 (8 bases). V lost 6 bases and J 1 base, leaving 13 bases between the germline ends. The germline V gene encodes CDR1 SNHLY and CDR2 FYNNEI. CDR3 length equals 14 residues. In DNA, the CDR3 is TGTGCCAGCAGGAACAGGGGGGGATCCTACGAGCAGTACTTC. Translation gives CASRNRGGSYEQYF.